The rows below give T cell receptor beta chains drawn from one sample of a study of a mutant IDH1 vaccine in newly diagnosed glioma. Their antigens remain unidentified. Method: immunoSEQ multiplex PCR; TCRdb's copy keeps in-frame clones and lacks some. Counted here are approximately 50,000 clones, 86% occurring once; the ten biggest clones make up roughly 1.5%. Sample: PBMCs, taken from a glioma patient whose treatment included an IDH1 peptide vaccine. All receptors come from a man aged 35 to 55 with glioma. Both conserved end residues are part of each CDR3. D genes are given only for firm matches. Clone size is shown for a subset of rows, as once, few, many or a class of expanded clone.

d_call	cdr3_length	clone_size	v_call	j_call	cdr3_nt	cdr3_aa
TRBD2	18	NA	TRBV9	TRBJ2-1	TGTGCCAGCAGCCCCCGTTCTACGGGAGGGAGCTCCTACAATGAGCAGTTCTTC	CASSPRSTGGSSYNEQFF
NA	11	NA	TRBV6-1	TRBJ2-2	TGTGCCAGCACCGAACGCGGGCAGCTGTTTTTT	CASTERGQLFF
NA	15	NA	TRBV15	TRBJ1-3	TGTGCCACCAGCAGACGAGGTGGCTCTGGAAACACCATATATTTT	CATSRRGGSGNTIYF
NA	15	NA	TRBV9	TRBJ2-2	TGTGCCAGCAGCCAAACAGGATATAACACCGGGGAGCTGTTTTTT	CASSQTGYNTGELFF
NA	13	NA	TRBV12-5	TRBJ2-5	TGTGCTAGTGGGACTTTCCCCCAAGAGACCCAGTACTTC	CASGTFPQETQYF
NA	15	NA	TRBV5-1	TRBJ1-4	TGCGCCAGCAGCTACCAACAGGGAAGCGATGAAAAACTGTTTTTT	CASSYQQGSDEKLFF
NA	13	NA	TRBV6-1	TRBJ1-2	TGTGCCAGCCTGGACCCACGCAACTATGGCTACACCTTC	CASLDPRNYGYTF
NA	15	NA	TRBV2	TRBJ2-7	TGTGCCAGCAGTGAACTCCGGGATGGGACCTACGAGCAGTACTTC	CASSELRDGTYEQYF
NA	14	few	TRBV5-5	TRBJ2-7	TGTGCCAGCAGCGGGGGACTTGTATCCTACGAGCAGTACTTC	CASSGGLVSYEQYF
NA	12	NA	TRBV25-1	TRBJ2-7	TGTGCCAGCAGGTCTCCCTCCTACGAGCAGTACTTC	CASRSPSYEQYF
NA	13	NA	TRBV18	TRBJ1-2	TGTGCCAGCTCACACGATAGACAGTATGGCTACACCTTC	CASSHDRQYGYTF
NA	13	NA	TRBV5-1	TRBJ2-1	TGCGCCAGCACAACGGGAACCTACAATGAGCAGTTCTTC	CASTTGTYNEQFF
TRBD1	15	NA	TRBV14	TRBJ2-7	TGTGCCAGCAGCCAAGAAGGGGGACAGGTCTACGAGCAGTACTTC	CASSQEGGQVYEQYF
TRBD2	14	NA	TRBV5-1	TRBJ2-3	TGCGCCAGCAGCCCGGGGAGGGGCTCAGATACGCAGTATTTT	CASSPGRGSDTQYF
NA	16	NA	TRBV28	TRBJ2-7	TGTGCCAGCAGTCCCGGGATTGGAGTTTTTTCCTACGAGCAGTACTTC	CASSPGIGVFSYEQYF
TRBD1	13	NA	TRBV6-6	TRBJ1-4	TGTGCCACCAAGACAGGGTCCGCTGAAAAACTGTTTTTT	CATKTGSAEKLFF
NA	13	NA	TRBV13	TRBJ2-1	TGTGCCAGCAGCCCCGAACGCTCCCATGAGCAGTTCTTC	CASSPERSHEQFF
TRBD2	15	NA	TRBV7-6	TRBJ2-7	TGTGCCAGCAGCCAATTTGGGGGGGTAAACTACGAGCAGTACTTC	CASSQFGGVNYEQYF
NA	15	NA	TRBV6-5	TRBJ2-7	TGTGCCAGCAGTCGACCAGACAGGTTGGACTACGAGCAGTACTTC	CASSRPDRLDYEQYF
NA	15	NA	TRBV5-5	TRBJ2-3	TGTGCCAGCAGCTTGGCCGGGGACTCGAGGAATACGCAGTATTTT	CASSLAGDSRNTQYF
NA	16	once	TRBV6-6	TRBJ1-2	TGTGCCAGCAGTTACTCGGGCCCGGGACATAACTATGGCTACACCTTC	CASSYSGPGHNYGYTF
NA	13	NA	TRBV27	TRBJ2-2	TGTGCCAGCAGAAGGGTGGGTCACGGGGAGCTGTTTTTT	CASRRVGHGELFF
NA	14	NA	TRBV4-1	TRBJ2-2	TGCGCCAGCAGCCAAGAAAATCAGGCCGGGGAGCTGTTTTTT	CASSQENQAGELFF
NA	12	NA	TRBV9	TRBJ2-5	TGTGCCAGCAGTGGGGATGGAGAGACCCAGTACTTC	CASSGDGETQYF
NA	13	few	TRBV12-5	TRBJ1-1	TGTGCTAGTGCCTTCGACAGGAACACTGAAGCTTTCTTT	CASAFDRNTEAFF
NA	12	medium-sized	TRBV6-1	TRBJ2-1	TGTGCCAGCAGTGGGCTGGTGGGTGAGCAGTTCTTC	CASSGLVGEQFF
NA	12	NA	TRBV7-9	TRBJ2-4	TGTGCCAGCGTAGGTCTCAAAAACATTCAGTACTTC	CASVGLKNIQYF
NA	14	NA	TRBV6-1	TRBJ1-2	TGTGCCAGCAGTGAAGCCCCGAAAGACAGAGGCTACACCTTC	CASSEAPKDRGYTF
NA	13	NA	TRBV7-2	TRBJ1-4	TGTGCCAGCAGCTTAGGGCGGGACGAAAAACTGTTTTTT	CASSLGRDEKLFF